Listed below are T cell receptor beta chains from one sample, sequenced in a study of graft-versus-host responses after intestinal transplantation. The table came from immunoSEQ multiplex PCR; TCRdb's copy has only in-frame clones and leaves some out. This table has approximately 100,000 clones, about 90% appearing once. For these TCRs, the target antigens are not known. Here the sequenced sample was unstimulated CD4+ T cells sorted from spleen or lymph node cells, taken before intestinal transplant. These receptors came from a human donor who received an intestinal transplant. The CDR3 runs from the conserved cysteine through the conserved F or W. D genes are given only for firm matches. The size entry is marked missing in some rows and otherwise reads once, few, many or a size class.

D: TRBD1
V: TRBV5-1
size: .
J: TRBJ2-7
CDR3: CASSLVGTAYEQYF
DNA: TGCGCCAGCAGCTTGGTTGGGACAGCCTACGAGCAGTACTTC

D: TRBD1
V: TRBV6-5
size: .
J: TRBJ2-2
CDR3: CASSLGQFNTGELFF
DNA: TGTGCCAGCAGTTTGGGACAGTTTAACACCGGGGAGCTGTTTTTT

D: .
V: TRBV6-5
size: .
J: TRBJ1-1
CDR3: CASRTNRDTEAFF
DNA: TGTGCCAGCAGGACTAACAGGGACACTGAAGCTTTCTTT

D: .
V: TRBV29-1
size: .
J: TRBJ1-2
CDR3: CSVEVLGRSYGYTF
DNA: TGCAGCGTTGAGGTGCTGGGGAGGTCCTATGGCTACACCTTC

D: .
V: TRBV30
size: .
J: TRBJ1-1
CDR3: CAWTGEVPGRAFF
DNA: TGTGCCTGGACCGGCGAAGTCCCAGGGAGAGCTTTCTTT

D: .
V: TRBV15
size: once
J: TRBJ2-5
CDR3: CATSRVQGETQYF
DNA: TGTGCCACCAGCAGAGTTCAGGGTGAGACCCAGTACTTC

D: .
V: TRBV6-1
size: .
J: TRBJ2-7
CDR3: CASSEVGYEQYF
DNA: TGTGCCAGCAGTGAAGTCGGATACGAGCAGTACTTC

D: .
V: TRBV18
size: .
J: TRBJ2-7
CDR3: CASSPPSTSREQYF
DNA: TGTGCCAGCTCACCACCGTCCACGTCTCGGGAGCAGTACTTC

D: TRBD1
V: TRBV5-1
size: .
J: TRBJ2-5
CDR3: CASSYGQGETQYF
DNA: TGCGCCAGCAGCTACGGACAGGGGGAGACCCAGTACTTC

D: .
V: TRBV18
size: .
J: TRBJ1-6
CDR3: CASSPKRVDSPLHF
DNA: TGTGCCAGCTCACCGAAAAGGGTCGATTCACCCCTCCACTTT

D: TRBD2
V: TRBV4-2
size: few
J: TRBJ2-3
CDR3: CASSPYPGTSGGASTDTQYF
DNA: TGTGCCAGCAGCCCCTACCCCGGGACTAGCGGGGGGGCAAGCACAGATACGCAGTATTTT

D: .
V: TRBV6-1
size: .
J: TRBJ1-4
CDR3: CASSEDGVIEKLFF
DNA: TGTGCCAGCAGTGAGGACGGCGTAATAGAAAAACTGTTTTTT

D: .
V: TRBV21-1
size: .
J: TRBJ2-4
CDR3: CASSKNSNNGGVAKNIQYF
DNA: TGTGCCAGCAGCAAAAACTCGAATAATGGTGGGGTAGCCAAAAACATTCAGTACTTC

D: .
V: TRBV4-2
size: .
J: TRBJ2-7
CDR3: CASSQSSVSIAYEQYF
DNA: TGTGCCAGCAGCCAATCTAGCGTCTCGATCGCCTACGAGCAGTACTTC

D: TRBD1
V: TRBV5-6
size: .
J: TRBJ2-3
CDR3: CASSFRTGSTQYF
DNA: TGTGCCAGCAGCTTCCGGACAGGCAGTACGCAGTATTTT

D: .
V: TRBV28
size: .
J: TRBJ2-7
CDR3: CASSPIGDFAFYEQYF
DNA: TGTGCCAGCAGCCCCATAGGTGACTTCGCATTTTACGAGCAGTACTTC

D: .
V: TRBV5-4
size: .
J: TRBJ2-7
CDR3: CASSLAAGSYEQYF
DNA: TGTGCCAGCAGCTTGGCCGCAGGTTCCTACGAGCAGTACTTC

D: .
V: TRBV7-3
size: .
J: TRBJ2-4
CDR3: CASSSIGQSGIQYF
DNA: TGTGCCAGCAGCTCGATCGGACAGTCGGGCATTCAGTACTTC

D: TRBD1
V: TRBV4-1
size: .
J: TRBJ2-2
CDR3: CASSQDSGQSDTGELFF
DNA: TGCGCCAGCAGCCAAGATTCGGGACAGTCGGACACCGGGGAGCTGTTTTTT

D: .
V: TRBV6-1
size: .
J: TRBJ1-4
CDR3: CASSEGQTYGGVNEKLFF
DNA: TGTGCCAGCAGTGAAGGACAAACTTACGGGGGCGTTAATGAAAAACTGTTTTTT